The sequence of this T cell receptor (beta chain) was determined in a study of T cell repertoires in aging, cancer and after chemotherapy. The CDR3 runs to 14 residues. In germline, CDR1 is SGHAT, CDR2 FQNNGV. V was cut by 8 bases and J by 2 bases, with 15 bases left in between. A mixed TRB-A/B primer pool amplified rearranged TRB by multiplex touch-down PCR. One entry per CDR3 protein, called by TCRdb with MiXCR from the multiplex PCR reads. This table holds 11,000 or so distinct CDR3 sequences, roughly a quarter found once. Amplification of TCR beta used genomic DNA extracted from peripheral blood. The specimen sequenced was blood. This receptor was obtained from a human donor in good health. The rearrangement uses TRBV11-2 and TRBJ1-1, with D unresolved. The CDR3 here is CASVKGDFNTEAFF. The CDR3 bases are TGTGCCAGCGTAAAAGGAGACTTCAACACTGAAGCTTTCTTT.